This TCR beta chain was captured in a study of STAT5B mutations in CD4+ large granular lymphocyte leukemia. The study, taken as a whole, reports: Without HLA matching, higher CD4+ than CD8+ T-LGLL clonality could reflect small sample size.

About this clone itself: Its antigen is not identified.

Assay: immunoSEQ multiplex PCR; the TCRdb copy retains only in-frame clones and omits some. This table holds 25,000 to 35,000 clones, roughly 72% found once. CDR1 is LGHNA and CDR2 is YSLEER in the germline V gene. V shed 4 bases and J 5 bases; nucleotides not matched to a gene: 6. The CDR3 length is 16 residues. This clonotype was obtained from a human donor in good health. Sequencing was done on a sample of CD4+ T cells from blood buffy coats. The chain combines TRBV4-3 with TRBJ1-4, with 11 bases lining up with TRBD1. CDR3 sequence reads: CASSPGQGGGNEKLFF. In DNA, the CDR3 is TGCGCCAGCAGCCCGGGACAGGGGGGAGGGAATGAAAAACTGTTTTTT.